The T cell receptor beta chain described here comes from a study of cytomegalovirus exposure and HLA in healthy donors. A few counts support this clone. The CDR3 has 14 amino acids. V dropped 7 bases and J dropped 9 bases, with 21 bases sitting between them. Germline V gives CDR1 MNHEY, CDR2 SVGAGI. The study ran its PCR with 60 Vbeta and 13 Jbeta primers. The repertoire was sequenced with immunoSEQ multiplex PCR; TCRdb's copy has only in-frame clones and lacks some. The repertoire holds 90,000 to 100,000 clones, with more than 60% as singletons. The sample taken for sequencing was PBMCs. The V call is TRBV6-5, the J call TRBJ1-1; tentative D call: TRBD1 (6 bases). This TCR was sampled from a man aged 55-75 years in good health and CMV-seropositive. The CDR3 nucleotides read TGTGCCAGCACCCTTGGACCAGAAGGGGGAAAAGCTTTCTTT. It is translated as CASTLGPEGGKAFF.